Below, 32 T cell receptor beta chains from the same sample are listed, as sequenced in a study of T cell responses to AZD1222 COVID-19 vaccine. This table comes from immunoSEQ multiplex PCR, and its TCRdb copy is limited to in-frame clones, with some not included. The sample lists approximately 120,000 clones; roughly 90% were seen once. The sample in question was peripheral blood, obtained on day 0 of AZD1222 vaccination. These receptors were obtained from an adult in good health.

The V gene is TRBV6-4, the J gene TRBJ1-2, with D unclear. This CDR3 has 14 amino acids. The ends were cut back, 2 bases at V and 2 bases at J, with 9 bases in the middle. The germline CDR1 and CDR2 sequences are MRHNA and SNTAGT. DNA for the CDR3: TGTGCCAGCAGTGACCAACTGGGGAACTATGGCTACACCTTC. Translation: CASSDQLGNYGYTF.

The chain joins TRBV6-5 to TRBJ1-1, with 7 bases aligning to TRBD1. V trimming: 3 bases; J trimming: 5 bases; junction bases outside the gene matches: 9. The CDR3 is made up of 15 amino acids. Per germline, CDR1 MNHEY and CDR2 SVGAGI. CDR3 in DNA: TGTGCCAGCAGTTATAGCAGGGGGATGTATACTGAAGCTTTCTTT. It is translated as CASSYSRGMYTEAFF.

The rearrangement uses TRBV11-3 and TRBJ2-1, with D possibly being TRBD1 (6 bases). The V and J ends lost 5 bases and 6 bases respectively, with 11 bases between them. Germline loops: CDR1 SGHNT, CDR2 YENEEA. This CDR3 has 13 residues. The chain's CDR3 is CASSRLQGNEQFF. The CDR3 region has the DNA TGTGCCAGCAGCAGACTACAGGGCAATGAGCAGTTCTTC.

This rearrangement joins TRBV19 to TRBJ1-4; D is unclear. Germline V gives CDR1 LNHDA, CDR2 SQIVND (reference sequence). V lost 4 bases and J lost 4, with 10 bases in between. CDR3 length: 14 residues. CDR3 sequence reads: CASSKTADNEKLFF. DNA for the CDR3: TGTGCCAGTAGTAAGACCGCGGATAATGAAAAACTGTTTTTT. Full variable domain (remainder filled in from reference TRBV19 and TRBJ1-4): DGGITQSPKYLFRKEGQNVTLSCEQNLNHDAMYWYRQDPGQGLRLIYYSQIVNDFQKGDIAEGYSVSREKKESFPLTVTSAQKNPTAFYLCASSKTADNEKLFFGSGTQLSVL.

The chain uses TRBV12-3 or TRBV12-4 and TRBJ1-1; D is unclear. Trimming took off 1 base at V and 4 bases at J, with 7 bases between the two ends. This CDR3 region has 13 residues. The CDR3 nucleotides read TGTGCCAGCAGTTTAGAGGGTCGCACTGAAGCTTTCTTT. Encoded protein: CASSLEGRTEAFF.

The chain recombines TRBV19 with TRBJ1-2, with D perhaps matching TRBD1 (5 bases). With 7 bases removed from V and 8 bases from J, the gap between germline ends came to 17 bases. CDR3 size: 13 residues. From germline, CDR1 is LNHDA and CDR2 SQIVND (reference sequence). CDR3: CASTQGGTPGYTF. For the CDR3, the DNA is TGTGCCAGTACTCAGGGCGGCACTCCGGGCTACACCTTC. Based on the CDR3 plus reference TRBV19 and TRBJ1-2, the full variable domain is DGGITQSPKYLFRKEGQNVTLSCEQNLNHDAMYWYRQDPGQGLRLIYYSQIVNDFQKGDIAEGYSVSREKKESFPLTVTSAQKNPTAFYLCASTQGGTPGYTFGSGTRLTVV.

V gene TRBV28 combines with J gene TRBJ2-3; TRBD1 matches 8 bases. The J segment lost 1 base and the V segment lost 7 bases, leaving 7 bases of the junction unmatched. Germline assignment: CDR1 MDHEN and CDR2 SYDVKM. The CDR3 covers 15 residues. The CDR3: CASNRQGSRTDTQYF. CDR3 DNA sequence: TGTGCCAGCAATCGACAGGGGTCGCGCACAGATACGCAGTATTTT.

The chain uses TRBV19 and TRBJ2-2, with 11 bases fitting TRBD2. V gave up 7 bases and J gave up 4 bases; unmatched junction bases: 2. There are 14 residues in the CDR3. Germline loops: CDR1 LNHDA, CDR2 SQIVND (reference sequence). For the CDR3, the DNA is TGTGCCAGTATGGGACTAGCGGCCACCGGGGAGCTGTTTTTT. Amino acids: CASMGLAATGELFF.

This clone has more than one count but fewer than ten. The V and J genes are TRBV11-2 and TRBJ1-1, with 7 bases fitting TRBD1. With 2 bases clipped from V and 1 base from J, the junction kept 4 bases outside the gene matches. The germline CDR1 and CDR2 sequences are SGHAT and FQNNGV. CDR3 length: 15 amino acids. The CDR3 sequence: CASSLLTGTNTEAFF. The CDR3, as DNA: TGTGCCAGCAGCTTATTGACAGGGACGAACACTGAAGCTTTCTTT.

In its sample, this clone was seen once. This chain connects TRBV6-5 to TRBJ2-1; the match to TRBD1 covers 7 bases. Looked up from germline, CDR1 is MNHEY and CDR2 is SVGAGI. This CDR3 is 15 amino acids long. V shed 9 bases, J shed 10 bases, and the junction held 18 bases outside the gene matches. CDR3 loop: CASGSGQGVAEEQFF. Here the CDR3 DNA reads TGTGCCAGTGGGAGTGGTCAGGGGGTTGCAGAAGAGCAGTTCTTC.

CDR3 region: CASSLAGDEQYF. The CDR3 coding sequence is TGTGCCAGCAGCTTAGCGGGAGACGAGCAGTACTTC. The rearrangement joins TRBV11-2 to TRBJ2-7, with D possibly matching TRBD2 (6 bases). This CDR3 is 12 amino acids long. CDR1 SGHAT and CDR2 FQNNGV come from the germline V gene. V shed 1 base and J shed 5 bases, with 6 bases lying between them.

The chain is built from TRBV15 and TRBJ1-5; 9 nucleotides align to TRBD1. Germline CDR1 is LNHNV and CDR2 is YYDKDF (reference sequence). V gave up 1 base and J gave up 5 bases; unmatched junction bases: 9. The CDR3 loop spans 17 amino acids. CDR3 in DNA: TGTGCCACCAGCAGAGTCGGTGGGGACAGGGCGGATCAGCCCCAGCATTTT. Translating gives CATSRVGGDRADQPQHF.

The rearrangement uses TRBV11-3 and TRBJ2-7, with a possible D match to TRBD1 (6 bases). The V end was cut by 2 bases, the J end by 2 bases, with 10 bases between. CDR1 and CDR2 from the germline V gene are SGHNT and YENEEA. The CDR3 is 14 amino acids. CDR3 DNA: TGTGCCAGCAGCTTAACAGGGCCCCCCTACGAGCAGTACTTC. Protein: CASSLTGPPYEQYF.

The J gene is TRBJ1-5, the V gene TRBV2; no definite D call. V lost 5 bases to trimming and J lost 2 bases, with 10 bases between them. In germline, CDR1 is SNHLY, CDR2 FYNNEI. This CDR3 has 14 residues. CDR3 in amino acids: CASSTSGGNQPQHF. The CDR3 DNA sequence: TGTGCCAGCAGTACGTCCGGGGGCAATCAGCCCCAGCATTTT. The entire variable domain, with the rest obtained from reference TRBV2 and TRBJ1-5, is as follows: EPEVTQTPSHQVTQMGQEVILRCVPISNHLYFYWYRQILGQKVEFLVSFYNNEISEKSEIFDDQFSVERPDGSNFTLKIRSTKLEDSAMYFCASSTSGGNQPQHFGDGTRLSIL.

The J gene is TRBJ1-4, the V gene TRBV19; D unresolved. The CDR3 consists of 13 residues. CDR1 is LNHDA, CDR2 SQIVND, per germline (reference sequence). Trimming stripped 5 bases from V and 6 bases from J, with 10 bases between. This chain's CDR3 is CASSATRYEKLFF. CDR3 DNA sequence: TGTGCCAGTAGTGCCACTCGGTATGAAAAACTGTTTTTT.

V gene TRBV24-1 combines with J gene TRBJ2-3; TRBD2 aligns across 7 bases. Germline CDR1 is KGHDR and CDR2 is SFDVKD. V lost 4 bases, J lost 5 bases, and 8 bases stayed unmatched. The CDR3 spans 15 residues. The CDR3 spells CATSEWAGAIDTQYF. The CDR3 DNA follows: TGTGCCACCAGTGAGTGGGCGGGAGCCATAGATACGCAGTATTTT.

The chain is built from TRBV28 and TRBJ2-7; D may be TRBD2 (6 bases). V lost 3 bases and J lost 0, with 15 bases in between. The germline V gene has CDR1 MDHEN and CDR2 SYDVKM. This CDR3 region has 16 residues. CDR3 sequence (DNA): TGTGCCAGCAGTTTGGATGTTGGACTATCCTCCTACGAGCAGTACTTC. Its protein product is CASSLDVGLSSYEQYF.

The chain combines TRBV7-9 with TRBJ2-2; the match to TRBD1 covers 7 bases. Germline V CDR1 and CDR2: SEHNR, FQNEAQ (reference sequence). CDR3 size: 14 residues. V was pared by 8 bases and J by 6 bases, with 9 bases of the junction left unmatched. CDR3 bases: TGTGCCAGCGCAAGGGGGCTCGGGGCCGGGGAGCTGTTTTTT. It is translated as CASARGLGAGELFF.

J is TRBJ2-7 and V is TRBV7-2, with TRBD1 as a possible D gene (6 bases). From germline, CDR1 is SGHTA and CDR2 FQGNSA. This CDR3 comprises 15 residues. The germline V and J ends were trimmed by 4 bases and 4 bases, with 17 bases remaining between them. The DNA of the CDR3 is TGTGCCAGCAGCTCAAGACAGGTCTCGGCTTACGAGCAGTACTTC. It yields the protein CASSSRQVSAYEQYF.

The V and J genes are TRBV9 and TRBJ1-1; no firm D call. The ends were cut back, 2 bases at V and 5 bases at J, with 19 bases in the middle. Germline V gene sequence: CDR1 SGDLS, CDR2 YYNGEE. This CDR3 has 16 amino acids. CDR3 region: CASSVSGFRRGTEAFF. The CDR3 nucleotides read TGTGCCAGCAGCGTCAGTGGCTTCCGGCGAGGGACTGAAGCTTTCTTT.

This clone has just one count. The CDR3 DNA reads TGCAGCGTTAATGGACAGGGGGCGTCTGGAGCTTTCTTT. This gives the protein CSVNGQGASGAFF. V gene TRBV29-1 combines with J gene TRBJ1-1, with 11 bases fitting TRBD1. V was clipped by 5 bases and J by 10 bases; unmatched bases: 9. Germline V CDR1 and CDR2: SQVTM, ANQGSEA. The CDR3 runs to 13 residues. The whole variable domain, remainder taken from reference TRBV29-1 and TRBJ1-1, is SAVISQKPSRDICQRGTSLTIQCQVDSQVTMMFWYRQQPGQSLTLIATANQGSEATYESGFVIDKFPISRPNLTFSTLTVSNMSPEDSSIYLCSVNGQGASGAFFGQGTRLTVV.

The J gene is TRBJ2-3, the V gene TRBV15; D gene unclear. This CDR3 comprises 13 residues. V gave up 3 bases and J gave up 4 bases, with 8 bases separating them. Per germline, CDR1 LNHNV and CDR2 YYDKDF (reference sequence). The CDR3 DNA is TGTGCCACCAGCAGCCCAGGACCAGATACGCAGTATTTT. It translates to CATSSPGPDTQYF.

The chain is built from TRBV12-3 or TRBV12-4 and TRBJ1-2, with a weak D call TRBD1 (5 bases). The ends were cut back, 6 bases at V and 6 bases at J, with 11 bases in the middle. This CDR3 is 12 amino acids long. In nucleotides, the CDR3 is TGTGCCAGCAGCCCTCGGGGGAATGGCTACACCTTC. Residues: CASSPRGNGYTF.

The chain recombines TRBV7-3 with TRBJ1-1; possible D gene TRBD1, 5 bases. The CDR3 extends over 14 amino acids. Germline assignment: CDR1 SGHTA and CDR2 FQGTGA. With 1 base removed from V and 6 bases from J, the gap between germline ends came to 12 bases. The DNA of the CDR3 is TGTGCCAGCAGCTTAAAACCGGGGGAACCTGAAGCTTTCTTT. Protein sequence: CASSLKPGEPEAFF.

The gene calls are TRBV12-3 or TRBV12-4 and TRBJ1-1, with D uncertain. The CDR3 has 11 residues. The V gene lost 6 bases and the J gene lost 5 bases, with 7 bases spanning the gap. The CDR3 DNA is TGTGCCAGCAGCTGGGGAACTGAAGCTTTCTTT. Translating gives CASSWGTEAFF.

The chain uses TRBV15 and TRBJ2-7, with D unresolved. Trimming took off 1 base at V and 0 bases at J, with 4 bases between the two ends. CDR1 and CDR2 from the germline V gene are LNHNV and YYDKDF (reference sequence). The CDR3 spans 13 residues. In DNA, the CDR3 is TGTGCCACCAGCAGAGGTTTCTCCTACGAGCAGTACTTC. Its translation: CATSRGFSYEQYF.

V gene TRBV24-1 combines with J gene TRBJ1-1; possible D gene TRBD1, 5 bases. The CDR3 sequence is 13 residues long. The germline V gene encodes CDR1 KGHDR and CDR2 SFDVKD. V was pared by 9 bases and J by 4 bases, with 14 bases between. The CDR3 here is CATRRGGGTEAFF. In DNA form, the CDR3 reads TGTGCCACCCGTAGGGGTGGAGGCACTGAAGCTTTCTTT.

This CDR3 is CASSQAGASGRTGELFF. The CDR3, as DNA: TGCGCCAGCAGCCAAGCGGGGGCTAGCGGGAGAACCGGGGAGCTGTTTTTT. The chain links TRBV4-3 to TRBJ2-2; 10 bases line up with TRBD2. Per the germline V gene, CDR1 is LGHNA and CDR2 is YSLEER. V trimming: 1 base; J trimming: 5 bases; junction bases outside the gene matches: 7. CDR3 length equals 17 residues.

V usage is TRBV5-4 and J usage is TRBJ2-3; 9 bases are shared with TRBD2. The CDR3 consists of 17 residues. Germline values: CDR1 SGHNT, CDR2 YYREEE (reference sequence). The V segment lost 0 bases and the J segment 4 bases; nucleotides outside the gene matches: 9. CDR3 DNA: TGTGCCAGCAGCTTGGGATTAGCGGGAGAGGCCCCAGATACGCAGTATTTT. It translates to CASSLGLAGEAPDTQYF. Using reference TRBV5-4 and TRBJ2-3 for the parts outside the CDR3, the full variable domain is ETGVTQSPTHLIKTRGQQVTLRCSSQSGHNTVSWYQQALGQGPQFIFQYYREEENGRGNFPPRFSGLQFPNYSSELNVNALELDDSALYLCASSLGLAGEAPDTQYFGPGTRLTVL.

The gene calls are TRBV6-5 and TRBJ2-1, with TRBD2 identical over 8 bases. This CDR3 is 15 amino acids long. Germline V gene data show CDR1 as MNHEY and CDR2 as SVGAGI. Trimming cost V 8 bases and J 5 bases; bases outside gene matches: 11. The DNA of the CDR3 is TGTGCCAGCGGTATTTTGGCGGGAGGTAACAATGAGCAGTTCTTC. This sequence encodes CASGILAGGNNEQFF.

The genes are TRBV28 and TRBJ2-7, with a possible D match to TRBD2 (6 bases). Germline CDR1 and CDR2: MDHEN and SYDVKM. The CDR3 is made up of 14 amino acids. Trimming left V 5 bases short and J 5 bases short, with 16 bases between. The DNA of the CDR3 is TGTGCCAGCAGTCGATGGGGCGGGACCAACGAGCAGTACTTC. Translating it yields CASSRWGGTNEQYF.

CDR3 region: CASSVGGAGYYNEQFF. Written as DNA, the CDR3 is TGTGCCAGCAGCGTAGGGGGAGCGGGGTACTACAATGAGCAGTTCTTC. The rearrangement uses TRBV9 and TRBJ2-1; TRBD2 aligns across 7 bases. With 0 bases clipped from V and 3 bases from J, the junction kept 6 bases outside the gene matches. From germline, CDR1 is SGDLS and CDR2 YYNGEE. This CDR3 contains 16 residues.